The 17 T cell receptor beta chains below were found in one sample sequenced in a study of cytomegalovirus exposure and HLA in healthy donors. TCRdb's table, derived via immunoSEQ multiplex PCR, lists solely in-frame clones and lacks some. The sample records 300,000 to 400,000 clones, approximately 85% being singletons. The specimen was PBMCs. All receptors come from a man aged 25 to 45 in good health and CMV-seronegative.

This clone appeared once. The genes are TRBV7-9 and TRBJ1-4; D is undetermined. This CDR3 has 13 residues. CDR1 SEHNR and CDR2 FQNEAQ come from the germline V gene (reference sequence). The V gene lost 8 bases and the J gene lost 3 bases, with 10 bases spanning the gap. The chain's CDR3 is CASQRSANEKLFF. The CDR3 region has the DNA TGTGCCAGCCAGCGGTCTGCTAATGAAAAACTGTTTTTT.

The chain is built from TRBV19 and TRBJ2-5; 7 positions match TRBD1. The CDR3 is 14 amino acids. After removal of 0 bases from V and 6 bases from J, the junction contained 4 bases not matched to a gene. Looked up from germline, CDR1 is LNHDA and CDR2 is SQIVND (reference sequence). The CDR3 here is CASSIDKTGKTQYF. CDR3 nucleotides: TGTGCCAGTAGTATAGATAAGACAGGGAAGACCCAGTACTTC.

V gene TRBV5-1 combines with J gene TRBJ2-1; TRBD1 aligns across 8 bases. The J segment lost 6 bases and the V segment lost 7 bases, leaving 9 bases of the junction unmatched. Germline CDR1 and CDR2: SGHRS and YFSETQ. The CDR3 extends over 14 amino acids. This CDR3 is CASAYRTGFNEQFF. DNA for the CDR3: TGCGCCAGCGCGTACCGGACAGGGTTCAATGAGCAGTTCTTC.

This chain connects TRBV29-1 to TRBJ2-1, with 8 positions matching TRBD1. V gave up 1 base and J gave up 8 bases; unmatched junction bases: 4. The CDR3 consists of 13 residues. CDR1 and CDR2 (germline): SQVTM, ANQGSEA. CDR3 in amino acids: CSVEGTGSHEQFF. The CDR3 DNA sequence: TGCAGCGTTGAAGGGACAGGGTCCCATGAGCAGTTCTTC.

This clone occurred a few times. The V and J genes are TRBV4-1 and TRBJ1-2; D is perhaps TRBD1 (6 bases). Trimming removed 4 bases at V and 0 bases at J, with 12 bases between. Germline V gene lookup returns CDR1 MGHRA and CDR2 YSYEKL. The CDR3 length is 15 residues. CDR3 coding DNA: TGCGCCAGCAGCCGAACAGGGAGTCCTAACTATGGCTACACCTTC. It is translated as CASSRTGSPNYGYTF.

The V gene is TRBV10-3, the J gene TRBJ2-3; the match to TRBD2 covers 11 bases. Germline V lookup: CDR1 ENHRY, CDR2 SYGVKD. CDR3 length: 17 amino acids. J lost 0 bases, V lost 4 bases, and 6 bases had no gene match. CDR3 residues: CAISAPGTSGSTDTQYF. The CDR3 bases are TGTGCCATCAGTGCCCCCGGGACTAGCGGAAGCACAGATACGCAGTATTTT.

This clone was seen only once. This chain joins TRBV7-2 and TRBJ2-7; possibly TRBD2 for D (6 bases). Germline loops: CDR1 SGHTA, CDR2 FQGNSA. The CDR3 is 14 amino acids. V was pared by 3 bases and J by 3 bases, with 12 bases between. CDR3 sequence reads: CASSFGLSFYEQYF. The CDR3 coding sequence is TGTGCCAGCAGCTTCGGACTATCTTTCTACGAGCAGTACTTC.

V and J are TRBV2 and TRBJ1-2, with D maybe TRBD1 (5 bases). V lost 1 base and J lost 4, with 19 bases in between. This CDR3 comprises 17 residues. The germline V gene has CDR1 SNHLY and CDR2 FYNNEI. CDR3 amino acids: CASSEVGQGGFLYGYTF. DNA of the CDR3: TGTGCCAGCAGTGAAGTGGGGCAGGGAGGATTCCTCTATGGCTACACCTTC.

The chain carries TRBV29-1 and TRBJ1-1; the D gene is possibly TRBD1 (6 bases). V was shortened by 5 bases and J by 4 bases, with 14 bases between the two germline ends. Germline loops: CDR1 SQVTM, CDR2 ANQGSEA. CDR3 length: 13 amino acids. The CDR3 DNA is TGCAGCGTTTTACAGGGTTTGGGCACTGAAGCTTTCTTT. It specifies CSVLQGLGTEAFF.

The chain carries TRBV2 and TRBJ2-6; TRBD1 agrees at 7 bases. CDR1 is SNHLY and CDR2 is FYNNEI in the germline V gene. The CDR3 sequence is 21 residues long. Losses at the gene ends were 2 bases for V and 4 bases for J; bases not matched to a gene: 20. The CDR3 DNA is TGTGCCAGCAGTGAAATCCGTCCTAGGCAGGGGGAACAGTACGGGGCCAACGTCCTGACTTTC. Amino acids: CASSEIRPRQGEQYGANVLTF.

In its sample, this clone was seen a few times. J is TRBJ1-2 and V is TRBV5-1; TRBD1 matches 8 bases. Germline V gene lookup returns CDR1 SGHRS and CDR2 YFSETQ. Trimming cost V 1 base and J 4 bases; bases outside gene matches: 3. The CDR3 spans 14 residues. CDR3 sequence reads: CASSLNRGTYGYTF. The CDR3 coding sequence is TGCGCCAGCAGCTTGAACAGGGGGACCTATGGCTACACCTTC.

The genes are TRBV4-2 and TRBJ2-3; TRBD2 aligns across 7 bases. Germline-derived CDR1 and CDR2 are LGHNA and YNFKEQ. V was clipped by 0 bases and J by 0 bases; unmatched bases: 6. This CDR3 has 17 amino acids. The CDR3 reads CASSQDGAGSSTDTQYF. As DNA, the CDR3 is TGTGCCAGCAGCCAAGATGGAGCGGGGAGTAGCACAGATACGCAGTATTTT.

V gene TRBV29-1 combines with J gene TRBJ2-4; the D gene is possibly TRBD1 (5 bases). The germline gives CDR1 SQVTM, CDR2 ANQGSEA. CDR3 length: 15 amino acids. V was cut by 3 bases and J by 1 base, with 13 bases left in between. The CDR3 nucleotides read TGCAGCGTTGAGAGCCTCTACAGGGCCAAAAACATTCAGTACTTC. This sequence encodes CSVESLYRAKNIQYF.

V and J are TRBV18 and TRBJ2-7; D gene ambiguous. Trimming stripped 2 bases from V and 4 bases from J, with 6 bases between. This CDR3 is built from 12 residues. Germline V gives CDR1 KGHSH, CDR2 LQKENI. The CDR3 region is CASSPEVYEQYF. CDR3 coding DNA: TGTGCCAGCTCACCAGAGGTGTACGAGCAGTACTTC.

The count of this clone is one. The chain is built from TRBV27 and TRBJ2-5; 7 positions match TRBD1. The CDR3 has 17 amino acids. The V gene's germline CDR1 is MNHEY and CDR2 SMNVEV (reference sequence). The junction had 11 bases not matched to a gene; V was cut back by 3 bases and J by 1 base. The DNA of the CDR3 is TGTGCCAGCAGTTTCTTAAGAACCGGGACAGTCCAAGAGACCCAGTACTTC. Translated, it gives CASSFLRTGTVQETQYF.

The rearrangement joins TRBV19 to TRBJ2-1; 9 bases map to TRBD2. With 4 bases clipped from V and 7 bases from J, the junction kept 5 bases outside the gene matches. Germline V CDR1 and CDR2: LNHDA, SQIVND (reference sequence). CDR3 size: 14 residues. CDR3 amino acids: CASSKRGERNEQFF. The CDR3 bases are TGTGCCAGTAGTAAGCGGGGGGAACGAAATGAGCAGTTCTTC.

The chain joins TRBV28 to TRBJ2-2, with TRBD1 as a possible D gene (5 bases). There are 16 residues in the CDR3. Trimming pared 0 bases from V and 5 bases from J, leaving 13 bases between. Germline loops: CDR1 MDHEN, CDR2 SYDVKM. CDR3 nucleotide sequence: TGTGCCAGCAGTTTATGGTCCCAGGGTAGTACCGGGGAGCTGTTTTTT. This sequence encodes CASSLWSQGSTGELFF.